The 7 T cell receptor beta chains given below trace back to one sample, sequenced in a study of siplizumab effects on memory and regulatory T cells. Profiled with immunoSEQ multiplex PCR; TCRdb holds only in-frame clones, not every one. The table shows 100,000 to 110,000 clones, with 94% occurring only once. Sample: non-Treg CD4+ T cells sorted from blood. These receptors came from a human donor in good health.

This clone was detected only once. V and J are TRBV7-2 and TRBJ2-2, with D possibly TRBD2 on 5 matching bases. Germline-derived CDR1 and CDR2 are SGHTA and FQGNSA. This CDR3 has 15 amino acids. Trimming took 7 bases from V and 1 from J, leaving 13 bases between them. DNA of the CDR3: TGTGCCAGCACCTTTGTCGGAGGGAACACCGGGGAGCTGTTTTTT. This codes for CASTFVGGNTGELFF.

The chain has TRBV11-2 and TRBJ2-1; no clear D. CDR1 and CDR2 from the germline V gene are SGHAT and FQNNGV. Between the trimmed V and J ends, which lost 0 bases and 8 bases, there was a span of 20 bases. There are 17 residues in the CDR3. CDR3 bases: TGTGCCAGCAGCTTAGACCTAGGAGAGACGATTATCGATGAGCAGTTCTTC. It translates to CASSLDLGETIIDEQFF. Full variable domain (missing parts from reference TRBV11-2 and TRBJ2-1): EAGVAQSPRYKIIEKRQSVAFWCNPISGHATLYWYQQILGQGPKLLIQFQNNGVVDDSQLPKDRFSAERLKGVDSTLKIQPAKLEDSAVYLCASSLDLGETIIDEQFFGPGTRLTVL.

The gene calls are TRBV29-1 and TRBJ2-7; 9 nucleotides match TRBD1. Looked up from germline, CDR1 is SQVTM and CDR2 is ANQGSEA. This CDR3 contains 14 residues. The junction had 5 bases not matched to a gene; V was cut back by 4 bases and J by 1 base. CDR3: CSVVSGQGSYEQYF. The CDR3 DNA follows: TGCAGCGTTGTATCGGGACAGGGATCCTACGAGCAGTACTTC.

The chain has TRBV19 and TRBJ2-7; perhaps TRBD1 as D (6 bases). Looked up from germline, CDR1 is LNHDA and CDR2 is SQIVND (reference sequence). Trimming pared 6 bases from V and 1 base from J, leaving 16 bases between. The CDR3 contains 15 residues. Here the CDR3 reads CASSLKGETSYEQYF. The CDR3 DNA sequence: TGTGCCAGTAGCCTCAAGGGGGAGACTTCCTACGAGCAGTACTTC.

This sequence joins TRBV6-1 and TRBJ1-1; D gene ambiguous. Trimming removed 1 base at V and 3 bases at J, with 6 bases between. Germline CDR1 MNHNS, CDR2 SASEGT. The CDR3 is 13 amino acids. CDR3 in DNA: TGTGCCAGCAGTGAAGATGGGCACACTGAAGCTTTCTTT. Translated, it gives CASSEDGHTEAFF.

The rearrangement uses TRBV30 and TRBJ1-5; D remains ambiguous. The V gene lost 7 bases and the J gene lost 3 bases, with 16 bases spanning the gap. Per the germline V gene, CDR1 is GTSNPN and CDR2 is SVGIG (reference sequence). This CDR3 spans 14 amino acids. The CDR3 region has the DNA TGTGCCTATACGGACGGAACATCCAATCAGCCCCAGCATTTT. Protein: CAYTDGTSNQPQHF.

This sequence joins TRBV5-4 and TRBJ2-5; D not certain. This CDR3 has 14 amino acids. Germline V gene sequence: CDR1 SGHNT, CDR2 YYREEE (reference sequence). Trimming cost V 1 base and J 4 bases, with 11 bases left between them. CDR3 nucleotide sequence: TGTGCCAGCAGCTTGCGTCCTGGTACAGAGACCCAGTACTTC. Residues: CASSLRPGTETQYF.